What follows describes a single T cell receptor beta chain. Its antigen is as yet unknown. This sample was included in a study of OX40 agonist ivuxolimab in advanced cancers. Study-wide background: Patients' therapy was ivuxolimab, an antibody that acts as an agonist of OX40 (CD134).

V was clipped by 10 bases and J by 6 bases; unmatched bases: 11. From germline, CDR1 is MNHEY and CDR2 SVGAGI. The CDR3 has 15 residues. Libraries were prepared by immunoSEQ multiplex PCR; TCRdb keeps only in-frame clonotypes and omits some of them. The sample has tens of thousands of clones, 88% seen once; the top ten hold approximately 4.7%. Study-level results: Dosing at 0.1 to 3.0 mg/kg was accompanied by clonal expansion of CD4+ and CD8+ blood T cells by week 6.

The genes are TRBV6-5 and TRBJ2-1; 11 bases agree with TRBD2. The sequence was collected from an adult with an advanced solid tumor such as melanoma, head and neck, liver or kidney cancer. The source material was CD4+ or CD8+ T cells sorted from blood, sampled in a trial of the OX40 agonist ivuxolimab. The CDR3 nucleotides read TGTGCCACCGGGGGTAGAACTAGCGGGGGCAATGAGCAGTTCTTC. This translates into CATGGRTSGGNEQFF.